Each of the 14 T cell receptor beta chains below was sequenced from the same sample in a study of blood T cell repertoires in COVID-19. Libraries were prepared by immunoSEQ multiplex PCR; TCRdb keeps only in-frame clonotypes and omits some of them. This table holds approximately 200,000 clones, 75% to 85% found once. The sample consisted of PBMCs or T cells enriched from blood (not recorded which). Receptors were obtained from a man aged 40-49 years who had recovered from COVID-19.

This clone was found many times. The V gene is TRBV6-5, the J gene TRBJ2-7; TRBD1 aligns across 7 bases. Germline trimming cut 4 bases from V and 0 bases from J; bases unmatched to any gene: 3. Germline V lookup: CDR1 MNHEY, CDR2 SVGAGI. CDR3 size: 14 residues. Here the CDR3 DNA reads TGTGCCAGCAGTTCCGGGACAGCCTCCTACGAGCAGTACTTC. Amino acid sequence: CASSSGTASYEQYF.

The V call is TRBV29-1, the J call TRBJ1-2; D perhaps matches TRBD1 (5 bases). CDR3 length: 11 residues. V was pared by 4 bases and J by 2 bases, with 5 bases between. From germline, CDR1 is SQVTM and CDR2 ANQGSEA. The CDR3 DNA reads TGCAGCGTTGGACAGAACTATGGCTACACCTTC. It encodes CSVGQNYGYTF.

The chain is built from TRBV7-9 and TRBJ1-3; D possibly corresponds to TRBD1 (6 bases). The germline V gene has CDR1 SEHNR and CDR2 FQNEAQ (reference sequence). The CDR3 totals 14 residues. V lost 5 bases and J 4 bases, leaving 12 bases between the germline ends. The CDR3 loop reads CASSDQGLGNTIYF. The CDR3 DNA reads TGTGCCAGCAGCGACCAGGGGCTGGGAAACACCATATATTTT.

The chain joins TRBV10-3 to TRBJ2-5, with 7 bases identical to TRBD2. The CDR3 consists of 15 residues. J lost 3 bases, V lost 0 bases, and 4 bases had no gene match. The germline CDR1 and CDR2 sequences are ENHRY and SYGVKD. CDR3 protein: CAISESILAEETQYF. The CDR3 nucleotides read TGTGCCATCAGTGAGTCGATCCTAGCGGAAGAGACCCAGTACTTC.

This clone has more than one count but fewer than ten. The chain combines TRBV11-2 with TRBJ1-2; D ambiguous. The CDR3 sequence is 16 residues long. V lost 5 bases and J 4 bases, leaving 20 bases between the germline ends. Looked up from germline, CDR1 is SGHAT and CDR2 is FQNNGV. The CDR3 DNA reads as TGTGCCAGCAGCGCCGCAGCGGGATCTCTGCGCTATGGCTACACCTTC. It translates to CASSAAAGSLRYGYTF.

The sample holds a few counts of this clone. The genes are TRBV5-6 and TRBJ1-2, with 7 bases lining up with TRBD1. There are 17 residues in the CDR3. V was pared by 4 bases and J by 6 bases, with 18 bases of the junction left unmatched. Germline CDR1 and CDR2: SGHDT and YYEEEE. The CDR3 sequence is CASSQWTGSIPGHGYTF. CDR3 DNA sequence: TGTGCCAGCAGCCAGTGGACAGGTTCGATTCCCGGCCATGGCTACACCTTC.

CDR3 in amino acids: CSASTASGNYEQYF. CDR3 DNA: TGCAGTGCTAGTACGGCTAGCGGAAACTACGAGCAGTACTTC. The rearrangement uses TRBV20-1 and TRBJ2-7, with 7 bases that match TRBD2. Germline CDR1 reads DFQATT; CDR2 reads SNEGSKA (reference sequence). The CDR3 extends over 14 amino acids. Unmatched junction bases numbered 8, after V lost 3 bases and J lost 3 bases.

The V and J genes are TRBV30 and TRBJ2-7; TRBD2 is a possible D gene (5 bases). Trimming cost V 0 bases and J 2 bases, with 11 bases left between them. CDR1 is GTSNPN, CDR2 SVGIG, per germline (reference sequence). This CDR3 is 14 amino acids long. CDR3 in DNA: TGTGCCTGGAGTGTTGGAGCGGCCCCCTACGAGCAGTACTTC. Translation gives CAWSVGAAPYEQYF.

The chain's CDR3 is CASSHPLGQSRLGYTF. As DNA, the CDR3 is TGTGCCAGCAGCCATCCGTTGGGACAGTCACGTCTGGGCTACACCTTC. V usage is TRBV3-1 (or the pseudogene TRBV3-2) and J usage is TRBJ1-2, with TRBD1 matching 7 bases. The CDR3 contains 16 residues. The V gene end was trimmed by 3 bases and the J gene end by 8 bases; junction bases not matched to a gene: 15. The germline gives CDR1 LGHDT, CDR2 YNNKEL (reference sequence).

As DNA, the CDR3 is TGTGCCAGCAGCCAAGATCAAGACAGGAGCAATTCACCCCTCCACTTT. This sequence encodes CASSQDQDRSNSPLHF. This chain joins TRBV4-2 and TRBJ1-6; D possibly corresponds to TRBD1 (6 bases). The CDR3 is made up of 16 amino acids. CDR1 is LGHNA, CDR2 YNFKEQ, per germline. V shed 0 bases and J shed 7 bases, with 13 bases lying between them.

The V gene is TRBV27, the J gene TRBJ1-2, with 10 bases that match TRBD1. V trimming: 2 bases; J trimming: 8 bases; junction bases outside the gene matches: 17. Germline-derived CDR1 and CDR2 are MNHEY and SMNVEV (reference sequence). The CDR3 contains 18 residues. DNA for the CDR3: TGTGCCAGCAGTTTAGGTTTAGGGTATTCGGGACAGGGGTCCGGCTACACCTTC. Its protein product is CASSLGLGYSGQGSGYTF.

V usage is TRBV24-1 and J usage is TRBJ1-3; D is unresolved. Germline CDR1 is KGHDR and CDR2 is SFDVKD. The CDR3 contains 13 residues. Trimming removed 2 bases from V and 3 bases from J, with 4 bases in between. CDR3: CATSDSSGNTIYF. The CDR3, as DNA: TGTGCCACCAGTGATTCCAGTGGAAACACCATATATTTT.

This rearrangement joins TRBV3-1 (or the pseudogene TRBV3-2) to TRBJ1-2; D gene ambiguous. Per germline, CDR1 LGHDT and CDR2 YNNKEL (reference sequence). V lost 0 bases and J 9 bases, leaving 14 bases between the germline ends. This CDR3 contains 14 residues. The CDR3 spells CASSQDLNPTSYTF. CDR3 DNA: TGTGCCAGCAGCCAAGACTTAAATCCCACTAGCTACACCTTC.

This chain uses TRBV7-3 with TRBJ2-1; 7 bases fit TRBD2. CDR3 size: 16 residues. CDR1 is SGHTA, CDR2 FQGTGA, per germline. V lost 3 bases and J lost 0; bases outside the gene matches: 5. CDR3 nucleotides: TGTGCCAGCAGCTTTTTGGGGGGGTCCTCCTACAATGAGCAGTTCTTC. Protein: CASSFLGGSSYNEQFF.